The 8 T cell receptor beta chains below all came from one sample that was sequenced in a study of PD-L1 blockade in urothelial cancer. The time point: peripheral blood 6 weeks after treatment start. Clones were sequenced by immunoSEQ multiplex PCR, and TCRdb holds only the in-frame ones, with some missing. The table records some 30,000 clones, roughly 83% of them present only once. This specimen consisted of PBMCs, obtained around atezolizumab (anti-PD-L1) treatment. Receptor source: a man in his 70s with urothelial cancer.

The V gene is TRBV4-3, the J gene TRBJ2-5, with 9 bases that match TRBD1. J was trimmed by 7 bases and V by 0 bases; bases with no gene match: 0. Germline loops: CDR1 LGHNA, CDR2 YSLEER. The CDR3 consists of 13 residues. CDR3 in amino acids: CASSQETGGTQYF. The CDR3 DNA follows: TGCGCCAGCAGCCAAGAGACAGGGGGGACCCAGTACTTC.

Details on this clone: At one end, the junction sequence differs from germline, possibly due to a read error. The CDR3 here is CSALRDTEAFF. CDR3 sequence (DNA): TGCAGTGCTCTCCGGGACACCGAAGCTTTCTTT. The chain has TRBV20-1 and TRBJ1-1; a possible D gene is TRBD1 (6 bases). The germline V gene has CDR1 DFQATT and CDR2 SNEGSKA (reference sequence). The CDR3 is made up of 11 amino acids.

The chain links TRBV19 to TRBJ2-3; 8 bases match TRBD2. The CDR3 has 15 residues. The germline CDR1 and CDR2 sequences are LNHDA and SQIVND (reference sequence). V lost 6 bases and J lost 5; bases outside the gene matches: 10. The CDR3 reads CASRRAGVWEDTQYF. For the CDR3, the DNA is TGTGCCAGTAGGAGAGCGGGGGTTTGGGAAGATACGCAGTATTTT.

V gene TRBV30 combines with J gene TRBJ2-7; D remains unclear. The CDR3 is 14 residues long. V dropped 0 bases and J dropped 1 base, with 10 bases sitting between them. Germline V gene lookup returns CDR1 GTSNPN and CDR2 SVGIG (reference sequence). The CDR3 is CAWSVTHQSYEQYF. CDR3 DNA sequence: TGTGCCTGGAGTGTGACACACCAATCCTACGAGCAGTACTTC.

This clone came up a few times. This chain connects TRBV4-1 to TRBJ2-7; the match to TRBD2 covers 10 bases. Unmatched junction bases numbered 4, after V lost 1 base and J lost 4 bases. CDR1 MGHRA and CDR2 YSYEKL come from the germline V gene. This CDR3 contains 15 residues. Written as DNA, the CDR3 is TGCGCCAGCAGCCAAGCAGCGGGAGGGGTATACGAGCAGTACTTC. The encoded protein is CASSQAAGGVYEQYF.

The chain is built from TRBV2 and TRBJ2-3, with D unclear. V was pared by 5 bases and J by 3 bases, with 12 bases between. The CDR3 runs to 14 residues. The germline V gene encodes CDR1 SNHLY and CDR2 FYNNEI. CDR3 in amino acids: CASSTWARTDTQYF. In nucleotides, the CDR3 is TGTGCCAGCAGTACGTGGGCCAGGACAGATACGCAGTATTTT.

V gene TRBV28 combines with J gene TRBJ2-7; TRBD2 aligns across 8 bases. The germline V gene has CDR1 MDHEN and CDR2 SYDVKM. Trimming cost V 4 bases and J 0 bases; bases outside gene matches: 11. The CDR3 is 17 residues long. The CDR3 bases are TGTGCCAGCAGTTCAGCTAGCGGGCTATACCTCTCCTACGAGCAGTACTTC. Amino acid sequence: CASSSASGLYLSYEQYF.

The chain's CDR3 is CASTQTVTGELFF. The CDR3 bases are TGTGCCAGCACCCAGACAGTCACCGGGGAGCTGTTTTTT. The chain employs TRBV11-3 and TRBJ2-2; D is possibly TRBD1 (5 bases). Germline V gene sequence: CDR1 SGHNT, CDR2 YENEEA. The CDR3 runs to 13 residues. V lost 7 bases and J 4 bases, leaving 10 bases between the germline ends. The full variable domain, in which reference TRBV11-3 and TRBJ2-2 provide the parts outside the CDR3, is EAGVVQSPRYKIIEKKQPVAFWCNPISGHNTLYWYLQNLGQGPELLIRYENEEAVDDSQLPKDRFSAERLKGVDSTLKIQPAELGDSAVYLCASTQTVTGELFFGEGSRLTVL.